This T cell receptor beta chain was captured by sequencing in a study of T cell responses to AZD1222 COVID-19 vaccine. Points from the study as a whole: It was only after the peak T cell response that any repertoires were sampled.

Assay: immunoSEQ multiplex PCR; the TCRdb copy retains only in-frame clones and omits some. This table holds around 28,000 clones, 89% found once. CDR3 length: 15 amino acids. CDR1 and CDR2 (germline): SGHRS, YFSETQ. V shed 0 bases and J 2 bases; nucleotides not matched to a gene: 3. This clone was recorded only once. Its antigen is unidentified. The TCR was taken from an adult in good health. The genes are TRBV5-1 and TRBJ2-7; 9 bases fit TRBD1. Here the sequenced sample was peripheral blood, taken on day 0 of AZD1222 vaccination. CDR3 protein: CASSLGDRVAYEQYF. DNA for the CDR3: TGCGCCAGCAGCTTGGGGGACAGGGTGGCCTACGAGCAGTACTTC.